Detailed here is one T cell receptor beta chain. The CDR3 covers 15 residues. Deletions cut 4 bases from V and 8 bases from J, with 18 bases between. In germline, CDR1 is SGHKS, CDR2 YYEKEE (reference sequence). Each CDR3 protein gets one entry after TCRdb re-called the 5' RACE reads with MiXCR. Of hundreds of thousands of distinct CDR3 sequences listed, around 28% are singletons. The data were taken from a study of T-cell memory formation after mild COVID-19. Study context: Largely, the TCR clusters proved donor specific.

V usage is TRBV5-5 and J usage is TRBJ1-4; the D gene is possibly TRBD1 (5 bases). The sequencing sample was made of PBMCs or a T cell subset sorted from them (not recorded which). This TCR was sampled from an adult woman who had mild COVID-19 (a few samples of this study predate the infection). Cell type and time point are not known. CDR3: CASSPTVGGGEKLFF. CDR3 coding DNA: TGTGCCAGCAGCCCGACAGTCGGGGGAGGGGAAAAACTGTTTTTT.